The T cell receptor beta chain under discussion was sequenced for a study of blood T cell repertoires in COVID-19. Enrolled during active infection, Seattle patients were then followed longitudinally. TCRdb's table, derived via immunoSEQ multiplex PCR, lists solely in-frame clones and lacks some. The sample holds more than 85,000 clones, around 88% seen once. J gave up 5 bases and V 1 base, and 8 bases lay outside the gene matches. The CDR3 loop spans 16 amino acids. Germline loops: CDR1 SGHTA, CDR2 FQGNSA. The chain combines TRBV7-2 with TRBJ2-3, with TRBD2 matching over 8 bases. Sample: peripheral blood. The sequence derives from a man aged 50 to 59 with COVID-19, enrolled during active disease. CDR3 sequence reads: CASSLDQSGGQDTQYF. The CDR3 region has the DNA TGTGCCAGCAGCTTAGATCAGTCGGGGGGGCAAGATACGCAGTATTTT.